The present T cell receptor (beta chain) was sequenced within a study of T cell repertoires in cytomegalovirus infection (dated by TCRdb to 2018 to 2020). Turning to the overall study: Donor HLA type was relevant to the analysis, as public TCR beta signatures indicated carriage of CMV infection together with the matching HLA type.

The study at large found these results: The ex vivo response was dominated by HLA-C-restricted CMV-specific TCR beta clonotypes, which also provided the single most frequent clonotype in two of eight donors. Cumulative frequency of public TCR beta family members discriminated carriers of CMV infection plus the relevant HLA type in this cohort and an independent roughly 320-donor cohort.

This clonotype has a count of ten or more. It lacks a known antigen. Base qualities were left out, and no much larger clone turns up one base away. The germline V gene supplies CDR1 SGHVS and CDR2 FQNEAQ. V was cut back by 4 bases and J by 7 bases, leaving a gap of 17 bases between them. The cysteine opens and the phenylalanine closes a CDR3 of 16 amino acids. The CDR3 DNA has 48 bases and is translated from base 1. The sequencer was an Illumina HiSeq 1500. TCRdb passed the public sequencing reads through fastp at Q25 and MiXCR, retaining productive beta sequences. Entries that share a CDR3 protein sequence are merged under the most common genes and DNA. This sample holds about 240,000 distinct CDR3 sequences; approximately 7% were observed only once. The top ten hold under 7% of the sample.

The rearrangement combines TRBV7-8 with TRBJ1-6, with TRBD1 perhaps the D gene, on 5 matching bases. The sequence was obtained from a human donor in good health (CMV status not recorded). Some clones in this sample may be carry-over from other donors' samples. Sequenced: PBMCs. CDR3 reads: CASSSPTGTDNSPLHF. The nucleotides are TGTGCCAGCAGCTCTCCGACCGGGACTGACAATTCACCCCTCCACTTT. When the CDR3 is completed using the reference TRBV7-8 and TRBJ1-6 genes on either side, the full variable domain is GAGVSQSPRYKVAKRGQDVALRCDPISGHVSLFWYQQALGQGPEFLTYFQNEAQLDKSGLPSDRFFAERPEGSVSTLKIQRTQQEDSAVYLCASSSPTGTDNSPLHFGNGTRLTVT.